Listed here is a single T cell receptor (beta chain). Primers used in a second PCR of roughly 6 to 12 cycles were a sample-barcoded 5' primer and a J-beta primer mix. Each CDR3 protein gets one entry after TCRdb re-called the 5' RACE reads with MiXCR. This repertoire shows under 800,000 distinct CDR3 sequences, roughly 41% found once; its top ten account for less than 25%. The data stem from a study of blood T cells in healthy people across ages. Whole-study context: The template switching approach captured approximately one barcoded beta molecule for every two T cells.

Germline V CDR1 and CDR2: KGHSH, LQKENI. V was pared by 4 bases and J by 6 bases, with 10 bases between. The CDR3 is made up of 13 amino acids. The chain has TRBV18 and TRBJ2-1; the D gene is possibly TRBD2 (6 bases). Specimen: blood. The TCR comes from a woman aged 55-69 years in good health. This chain's CDR3 is CASSRGAGNEQFF. CDR3 nucleotide sequence: TGTGCCAGCTCACGCGGGGCGGGCAATGAGCAGTTCTTC.